Following are 28 T cell receptor beta chains from one sample sequenced in a study of OX40 agonist ivuxolimab in advanced cancers. TCRdb keeps only in-frame clones here, not all; method: immunoSEQ multiplex PCR. The sample carries approximately 40,000 clones, more than 75% recorded once. Sequencing was performed on CD4+ or CD8+ T cells sorted from blood, taken in a trial of the OX40 agonist ivuxolimab. The receptors stem from an adult with an advanced solid tumor such as melanoma, head and neck, liver or kidney cancer.

The chain is built from TRBV4-1 and TRBJ2-7; D is uncertain. The germline V gene encodes CDR1 MGHRA and CDR2 YSYEKL. This CDR3 is 13 amino acids long. Trimming took off 2 bases at V and 0 bases at J, with 5 bases between the two ends. The CDR3: CASSQWDSYEQYF. The CDR3 coding sequence is TGCGCCAGCAGCCAATGGGACTCCTACGAGCAGTACTTC.

The CDR3 spells CASSPSRDRVFSGYTF. The CDR3 DNA follows: TGTGCCAGCTCACCGTCCCGGGACAGGGTCTTCAGTGGCTACACCTTC. The chain combines TRBV18 with TRBJ1-2; 9 bases agree with TRBD1. The V segment lost 3 bases and the J segment 7 bases; nucleotides outside the gene matches: 12. Germline CDR1 reads KGHSH; CDR2 reads LQKENI. The CDR3 is 16 amino acids.

The chain is built from TRBV4-1 and TRBJ1-4; no clear D gene. Looked up from germline, CDR1 is MGHRA and CDR2 is YSYEKL. V shed 0 bases and J shed 5 bases, with 16 bases lying between them. The CDR3 extends over 17 amino acids. In DNA, the CDR3 is TGCGCCAGCAGCCAAGAAGGAAGTTTTCCTATGAATGAAAAACTGTTTTTT. As protein: CASSQEGSFPMNEKLFF.

The chain is built from TRBV5-5 and TRBJ2-7, with 7 bases aligning to TRBD1. The CDR3 contains 15 residues. Germline V gene data show CDR1 as SGHKS and CDR2 as YYEKEE (reference sequence). Unmatched junction bases numbered 10, after V lost 3 bases and J lost 4 bases. The CDR3 is CASSWNRGFEYEQYF. In DNA, the CDR3 is TGTGCCAGCAGCTGGAACAGGGGATTCGAGTACGAGCAGTACTTC.

The CDR3 sequence: CASRIGQGSSPLHF. CDR3 in DNA: TGTGCCAGCAGAATAGGGCAGGGAAGTTCACCCCTCCACTTT. The chain is built from TRBV6-5 and TRBJ1-6; D possibly corresponds to TRBD1 (5 bases). The CDR3 sequence is 14 residues long. Between the trimmed V and J ends, which lost 6 bases and 9 bases, there was a span of 15 bases. CDR1 MNHEY and CDR2 SVGAGI come from the germline V gene.

Sample share makes this clone medium-sized (0.01 to 0.1%). The chain recombines TRBV2 with TRBJ2-4; 10 nucleotides align to TRBD2. V trimming: 6 bases; J trimming: 5 bases; junction bases outside the gene matches: 16. Germline V lookup: CDR1 SNHLY, CDR2 FYNNEI. This CDR3 spans 18 amino acids. The CDR3 spells CASREKREGFNTQNIQYF. The CDR3 DNA reads as TGTGCCAGCAGAGAAAAGCGGGAGGGGTTTAATACCCAAAACATTCAGTACTTC.

The CDR3 DNA sequence: TGTGCCAGCAGTTTCGGACAGGGGGTGGGGGGCTACACCTTC. Translated, it gives CASSFGQGVGGYTF. J is TRBJ1-2 and V is TRBV27; 10 bases line up with TRBD1. Germline V CDR1 and CDR2: MNHEY, SMNVEV (reference sequence). V was pared by 3 bases and J by 8 bases, with 6 bases of the junction left unmatched. This CDR3 spans 14 amino acids.

This clone has just one count. This rearrangement joins TRBV19 to TRBJ2-1; D may be TRBD1 (6 bases). CDR1 LNHDA and CDR2 SQIVND come from the germline V gene (reference sequence). This CDR3 has 13 amino acids. The V gene lost 6 bases and the J gene lost 4 bases, with 10 bases spanning the gap. The CDR3 loop reads CASSRDIYNEQFF. CDR3 nucleotide sequence: TGTGCCAGTAGCAGGGACATTTACAATGAGCAGTTCTTC.

The genes are TRBV4-3 and TRBJ2-7; 9 nucleotides line up with TRBD2. The CDR3 totals 16 residues. Germline V gene sequence: CDR1 LGHNA, CDR2 YSLEER. V trimming: 4 bases; J trimming: 3 bases; junction bases outside the gene matches: 10. This CDR3 reads CASSPDNGAGGYEQYF. CDR3 nucleotides: TGCGCCAGCAGCCCCGATAATGGAGCGGGAGGCTACGAGCAGTACTTC.

The rearrangement uses TRBV28 and TRBJ2-7; TRBD2 matches at 10 bases. V shed 7 bases and J 5 bases; nucleotides not matched to a gene: 8. The CDR3 loop spans 14 amino acids. The V gene's germline CDR1 is MDHEN and CDR2 SYDVKM. Here the CDR3 reads CASTSGTSVHEQYF. The DNA of the CDR3 is TGTGCCAGCACCTCCGGGACTAGCGTCCACGAGCAGTACTTC.

The chain employs TRBV7-2 and TRBJ2-1, with 7 bases aligning to TRBD2. With 2 bases clipped from V and 2 bases from J, the junction kept 9 bases outside the gene matches. CDR1 SGHTA and CDR2 FQGNSA come from the germline V gene. There are 17 residues in the CDR3. CDR3 in DNA: TGTGCCAGCAGCTTAAGCGCGACTAGCTACGCCTACAATGAGCAGTTCTTC. Protein product: CASSLSATSYAYNEQFF.

This clone was picked up a small number of times. V usage is TRBV4-3 and J usage is TRBJ1-2; D remains unclear. Per germline, CDR1 LGHNA and CDR2 YSLEER. V shed 0 bases and J shed 0 bases, with 11 bases lying between them. CDR3 size: 16 residues. The CDR3 DNA sequence: TGCGCCAGCAGCCAAGAGAGTGGGAGAACTAACTATGGCTACACCTTC. The encoded protein is CASSQESGRTNYGYTF.

The V call is TRBV29-1, the J call TRBJ2-7, with D maybe TRBD2 (6 bases). The CDR3 runs 13 residues. V was trimmed by 3 bases and J by 2 bases, leaving 11 bases between them. CDR1 is SQVTM and CDR2 is ANQGSEA in the germline V gene. In nucleotides, the CDR3 is TGCAGCGTTGACGGGGAGGAAACCTACGAGCAGTACTTC. Amino acid sequence: CSVDGEETYEQYF.

The J gene is TRBJ1-2, the V gene TRBV19; maybe TRBD1 (5 bases). From germline, CDR1 is LNHDA and CDR2 SQIVND (reference sequence). The CDR3 loop spans 13 amino acids. V dropped 8 bases and J dropped 4 bases, with 14 bases sitting between them. The CDR3 is CASETGGFYGYTF. In DNA form, the CDR3 reads TGTGCCAGTGAGACGGGGGGATTCTATGGCTACACCTTC.

V gene TRBV7-9 combines with J gene TRBJ2-7, with a possible D match to TRBD1 (6 bases). V dropped 3 bases and J dropped 3 bases, with 9 bases sitting between them. Per germline, CDR1 SEHNR and CDR2 FQNEAQ (reference sequence). CDR3 length: 13 residues. In nucleotides, the CDR3 is TGTGCCAGCAGCTTCGGACAGAACTACGAGCAGTACTTC. Translating gives CASSFGQNYEQYF.

The chain links TRBV7-6 to TRBJ2-1; 8 bases fit TRBD1. The CDR3 is 12 amino acids. The J segment lost 8 bases and the V segment lost 4 bases, leaving 1 base of the junction unmatched. Germline lookup yields CDR1 SGHVS and CDR2 FNYEAQ. Written as DNA, the CDR3 is TGTGCCAGCAGCTACAGGGGGGATGAGCAGTTCTTC. Protein: CASSYRGDEQFF.

The chain uses TRBV7-9 and TRBJ1-4; 7 nucleotides align to TRBD1. Trimming removed 6 bases from V and 7 bases from J; junction bases left unmatched: 11. The CDR3 extends over 15 amino acids. Germline V CDR1 and CDR2: SEHNR, FQNEAQ (reference sequence). The CDR3 region is CASRPNRGQSEKLFF. The CDR3 DNA sequence: TGTGCCAGCAGACCGAACAGGGGCCAAAGTGAAAAACTGTTTTTT.

V is TRBV19 and J is TRBJ2-1, with 11 bases identical to TRBD2. The V gene's germline CDR1 is LNHDA and CDR2 SQIVND (reference sequence). Trimming took 6 bases from V and 2 from J; bases not matched to a gene: 3. This CDR3 is 15 amino acids long. The CDR3 bases are TGTGCCAGTAGCGCGGGACTAGCGGCCTACAATGAGCAGTTCTTC. Translated, it gives CASSAGLAAYNEQFF.

The rearrangement joins TRBV5-6 to TRBJ2-7; 7 positions agree with TRBD1. This CDR3 is 18 amino acids long. Losses at the gene ends were 0 bases for V and 3 bases for J; bases not matched to a gene: 15. Germline values: CDR1 SGHDT, CDR2 YYEEEE. The CDR3 DNA follows: TGTGCCAGCAGCTTGGTAGTAGGGGGCTCGGCTCAGGACTACGAGCAGTACTTC. The encoded protein is CASSLVVGGSAQDYEQYF.

The V and J genes are TRBV28 and TRBJ2-5; 11 bases fit TRBD2. The V gene end was trimmed by 5 bases and the J gene end by 4 bases; junction bases not matched to a gene: 9. CDR1 and CDR2 (germline): MDHEN, SYDVKM. The CDR3 runs 16 residues. CDR3 DNA: TGTGCCAGCAGTCCTCTTCGGCTAGCGGGGGGAGAGACCCAGTACTTC. Translation gives CASSPLRLAGGETQYF.

V gene TRBV7-9 combines with J gene TRBJ2-7; 10 bases map to TRBD2. This CDR3 has 15 amino acids. The J segment lost 2 bases and the V segment lost 5 bases, leaving 6 bases of the junction unmatched. Germline assignment: CDR1 SEHNR and CDR2 FQNEAQ (reference sequence). CDR3 coding DNA: TGTGCCAGCAGCCTCGGACTAGCGGAGACCTACGAGCAGTACTTC. Translation gives CASSLGLAETYEQYF.

The V call is TRBV28, the J call TRBJ2-1; 7 bases map to TRBD2. V shed 2 bases, J shed 4 bases, and the junction held 11 bases outside the gene matches. CDR1 and CDR2 (germline): MDHEN, SYDVKM. This CDR3 region has 17 residues. CDR3 sequence reads: CASSLRLGGPDYNEQFF. As DNA, the CDR3 is TGTGCCAGCAGTTTACGTTTGGGAGGGCCGGATTACAATGAGCAGTTCTTC.

The chain links TRBV30 to TRBJ2-7; unclear D gene. Germline V lookup: CDR1 GTSNPN, CDR2 SVGIG (reference sequence). CDR3 length: 11 amino acids. With 6 bases removed from V and 4 bases from J, the gap between germline ends came to 10 bases. In nucleotides, the CDR3 is TGTGCCTGTTCCCCAGGTTACGAGCAGTACTTC. This codes for CACSPGYEQYF.

The chain is built from TRBV4-1 and TRBJ2-7; 8 bases agree with TRBD2. CDR1 is MGHRA and CDR2 is YSYEKL in the germline V gene. Trimming removed 3 bases from V and 7 bases from J; junction bases left unmatched: 14. The CDR3 covers 16 residues. The CDR3 DNA reads as TGCGCCAGCAGCCAGTGGGCCGGGAGCGGGAGCGGAGAGCAGTACTTC. This encodes CASSQWAGSGSGEQYF.

J is TRBJ2-5 and V is TRBV18, with D maybe TRBD2 (6 bases). There are 16 residues in the CDR3. Germline CDR1 reads KGHSH; CDR2 reads LQKENI. The V gene lost 3 bases and the J gene lost 4 bases, with 18 bases spanning the gap. CDR3 bases: TGTGCCAGCTCACCCGGGGGAGGTGTGTTTGGAGAGACCCAGTACTTC. Its protein is CASSPGGGVFGETQYF.

The sample holds one count of this clone. This chain connects TRBV2 to TRBJ2-2; 8 nucleotides line up with TRBD2. Germline V gives CDR1 SNHLY, CDR2 FYNNEI. The CDR3 has 16 amino acids. The trim removed 3 bases at V and 5 bases at J, leaving 8 bases unmatched. CDR3 coding DNA: TGTGCCAGCAGTGACGTAGCGGGATTAGGGACCGGGGAGCTGTTTTTT. It yields the protein CASSDVAGLGTGELFF. The entire variable domain, with the rest obtained from reference TRBV2 and TRBJ2-2, is as follows: EPEVTQTPSHQVTQMGQEVILRCVPISNHLYFYWYRQILGQKVEFLVSFYNNEISEKSEIFDDQFSVERPDGSNFTLKIRSTKLEDSAMYFCASSDVAGLGTGELFFGEGSRLTVL.

By share, this clone counts as medium-sized (0.01 to 0.1%). The V and J genes are TRBV27 and TRBJ1-5, with D maybe TRBD1 (5 bases). This CDR3 spans 14 amino acids. Trimming shortened V by 5 bases and J by 6 bases, and 14 bases separated the two germline ends. The germline CDR1 and CDR2 sequences are MNHEY and SMNVEV (reference sequence). For the CDR3, the DNA is TGTGCCAGCAGTGGAGACAGCTCACGTCAGCCCCAGCATTTT. It specifies CASSGDSSRQPQHF.

The V gene is TRBV11-1, the J gene TRBJ2-7; D unresolved. The CDR3 has 13 residues. Per germline, CDR1 SGHAT and CDR2 FQDESV (reference sequence). V was clipped by 1 base and J by 6 bases, with 10 bases between them. The CDR3 spells CASSLGQQSEQYF. The CDR3 nucleotides are TGTGCCAGCAGCTTAGGGCAGCAAAGCGAGCAGTACTTC.